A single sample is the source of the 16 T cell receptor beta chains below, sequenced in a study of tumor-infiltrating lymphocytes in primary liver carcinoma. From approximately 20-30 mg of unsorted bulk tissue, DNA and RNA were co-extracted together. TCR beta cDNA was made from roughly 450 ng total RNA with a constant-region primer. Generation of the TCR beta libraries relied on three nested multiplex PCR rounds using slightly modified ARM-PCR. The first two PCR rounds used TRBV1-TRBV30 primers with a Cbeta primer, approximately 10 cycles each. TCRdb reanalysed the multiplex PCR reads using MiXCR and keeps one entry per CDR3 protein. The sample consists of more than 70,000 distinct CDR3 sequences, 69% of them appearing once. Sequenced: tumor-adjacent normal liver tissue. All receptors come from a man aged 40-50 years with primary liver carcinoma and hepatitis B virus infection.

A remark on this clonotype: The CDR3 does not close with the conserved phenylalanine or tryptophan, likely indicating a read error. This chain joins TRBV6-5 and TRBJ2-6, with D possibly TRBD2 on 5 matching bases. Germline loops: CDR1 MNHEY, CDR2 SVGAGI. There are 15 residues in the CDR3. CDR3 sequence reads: CASSYKRVGVNVLTL. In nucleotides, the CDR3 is TGTGCCAGCAGTTACAAGAGGGTTGGGGTCAACGTCCTGACTTTA.

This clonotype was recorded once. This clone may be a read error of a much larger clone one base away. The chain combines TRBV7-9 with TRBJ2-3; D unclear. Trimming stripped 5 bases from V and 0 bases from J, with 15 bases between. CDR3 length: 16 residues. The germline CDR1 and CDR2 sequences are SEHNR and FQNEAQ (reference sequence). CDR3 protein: CASSILTDTSTDTQYF. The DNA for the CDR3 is TGTGCCAGCAGCATTCTAACGGATACTAGCACAGATACGCAGTATTTT.

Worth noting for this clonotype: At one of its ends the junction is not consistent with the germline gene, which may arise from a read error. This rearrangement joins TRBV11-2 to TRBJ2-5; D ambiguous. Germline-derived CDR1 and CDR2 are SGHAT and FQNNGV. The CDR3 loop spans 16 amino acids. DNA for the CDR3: TGCGCCAGAAGATCCCCCCAGGCTCCGCCCCCAGAAACCCAGTACTTC. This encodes CARRSPQAPPPETQYF.

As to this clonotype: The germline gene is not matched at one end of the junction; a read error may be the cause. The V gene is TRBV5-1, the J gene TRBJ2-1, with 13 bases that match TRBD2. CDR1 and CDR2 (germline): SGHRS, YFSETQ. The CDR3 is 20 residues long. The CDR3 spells CASNQPYRGLAGPAYNEQFF. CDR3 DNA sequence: TGCGCCAGCAACCAACCCTACAGGGGACTAGCGGGACCGGCCTACAATGAGCAATTCTTC. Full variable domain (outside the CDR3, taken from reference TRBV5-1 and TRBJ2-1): KAGVTQTPRYLIKTRGQQVTLSCSPISGHRSVSWYQQTPGQGLQFLFEYFSETQRNKGNFPGRFSGRQFSNSRSEMNVSTLELGDSALYLCASNQPYRGLAGPAYNEQFFGPGTRLTVL.

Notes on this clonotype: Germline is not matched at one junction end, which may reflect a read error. The CDR3 here is CANSQDRGGRARTRNEQFF. The CDR3 DNA reads TGCGCCAACAGCCAAGACCGAGGAGGGAGGGCCAGGACCCGCAATGAGCAGTTCTTC. The chain employs TRBV4-1 and TRBJ2-1, with TRBD2 matching over 7 bases. The CDR3 totals 19 residues. The germline CDR1 and CDR2 sequences are MGHRA and YSYEKL.

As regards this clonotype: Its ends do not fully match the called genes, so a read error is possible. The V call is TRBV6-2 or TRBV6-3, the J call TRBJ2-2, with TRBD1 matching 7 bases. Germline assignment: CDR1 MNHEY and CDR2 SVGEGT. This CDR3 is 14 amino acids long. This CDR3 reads CASREGGAIGALFF. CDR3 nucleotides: TGTGCCAGCAGGGAAGGGGGCGCCATCGGGGCGCTGTTTTTC.

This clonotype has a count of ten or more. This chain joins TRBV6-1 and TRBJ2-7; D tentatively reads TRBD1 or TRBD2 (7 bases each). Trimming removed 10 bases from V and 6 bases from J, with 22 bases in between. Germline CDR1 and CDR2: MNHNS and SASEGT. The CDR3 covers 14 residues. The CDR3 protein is CATPYREGASEQYF. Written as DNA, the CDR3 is TGTGCCACCCCCTACAGGGAGGGGGCGTCCGAGCAGTACTTC.

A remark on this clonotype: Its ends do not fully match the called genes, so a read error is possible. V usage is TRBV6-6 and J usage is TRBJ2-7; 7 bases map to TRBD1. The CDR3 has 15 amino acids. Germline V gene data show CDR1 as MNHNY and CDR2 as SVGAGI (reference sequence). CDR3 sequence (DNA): TGTGTCAGCAGTTACTCGGGACAGACGTTCTACAAGCAGTACTTC. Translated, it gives CVSSYSGQTFYKQYF.

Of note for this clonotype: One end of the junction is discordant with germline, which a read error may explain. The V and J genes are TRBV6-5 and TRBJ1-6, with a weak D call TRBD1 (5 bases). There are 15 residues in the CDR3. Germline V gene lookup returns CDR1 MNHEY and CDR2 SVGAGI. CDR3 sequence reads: CASSYAGGSNSPLNF. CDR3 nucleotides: TGTGCCAGCAGTTACGCCGGGGGGTCTAATTCACCCCTCAACTTT.

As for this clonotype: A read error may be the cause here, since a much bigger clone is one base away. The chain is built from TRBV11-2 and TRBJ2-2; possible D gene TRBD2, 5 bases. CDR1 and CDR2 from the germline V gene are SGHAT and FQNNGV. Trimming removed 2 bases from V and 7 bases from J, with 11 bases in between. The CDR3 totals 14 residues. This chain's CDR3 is CASSLSSGIGELFF. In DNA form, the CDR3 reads TGTGCCAGCAGCTTAAGCTCGGGAATCGGGGAGCTGTTTTTT.

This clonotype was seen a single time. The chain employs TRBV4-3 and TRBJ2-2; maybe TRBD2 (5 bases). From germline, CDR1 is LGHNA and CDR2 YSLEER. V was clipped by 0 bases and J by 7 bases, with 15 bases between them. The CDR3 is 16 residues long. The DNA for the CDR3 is TGCGCCAGCAGCCAAGATTATAGGCCGGAGGTCGGGGAGCTGTTTTTT. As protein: CASSQDYRPEVGELFF.

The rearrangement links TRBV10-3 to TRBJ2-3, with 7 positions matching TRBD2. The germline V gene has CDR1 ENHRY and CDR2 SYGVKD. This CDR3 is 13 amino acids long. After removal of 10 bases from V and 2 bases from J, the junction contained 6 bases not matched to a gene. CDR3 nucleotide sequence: TGTGCCAACGGGGAGGGGTACACAGATACGCAGTATTTT. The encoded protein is CANGEGYTDTQYF.

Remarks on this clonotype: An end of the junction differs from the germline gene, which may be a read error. CDR3 coding DNA: TGTACCATCAAGGCGGGAGAGAACACTGAAGCTTTCTTT. It translates to CTIKAGENTEAFF. V and J are TRBV10-3 and TRBJ1-1; no firm D call. Germline CDR1 and CDR2: ENHRY and SYGVKD. CDR3 length: 13 amino acids.

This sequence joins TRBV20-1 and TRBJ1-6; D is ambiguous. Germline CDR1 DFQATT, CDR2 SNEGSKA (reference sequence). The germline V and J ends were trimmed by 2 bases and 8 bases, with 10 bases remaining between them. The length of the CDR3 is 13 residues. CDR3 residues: CSARTDGDSPLHF. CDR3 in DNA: TGCAGTGCTAGAACAGATGGGGATTCACCCCTCCACTTT.

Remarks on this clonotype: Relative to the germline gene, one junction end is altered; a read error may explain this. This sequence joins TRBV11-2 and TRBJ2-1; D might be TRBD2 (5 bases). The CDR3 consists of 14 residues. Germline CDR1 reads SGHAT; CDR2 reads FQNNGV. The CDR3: CASSLDRGSNRQLF. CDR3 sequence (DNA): TGTGCCAGCAGCTTAGACCGGGGTAGCAATAGGCAGCTCTTC.

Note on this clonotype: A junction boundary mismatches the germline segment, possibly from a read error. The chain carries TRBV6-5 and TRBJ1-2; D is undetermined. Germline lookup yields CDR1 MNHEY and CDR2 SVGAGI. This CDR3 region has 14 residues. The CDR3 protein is CARSYRGVYYGYTF. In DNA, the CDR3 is TGTGCCAGGAGTTACCGGGGAGTGTACTATGGCTACACCTTC.